This is a list of T cell receptor beta chains from one sample in a study of T cells in Graves' hyperthyroidism and ophthalmopathy. A single record per CDR3 protein comes from TCRdb applying MiXCR to the multiplex PCR reads. The sample shows 350,000 or so distinct CDR3 sequences, 15% to 20% of them seen only once. The sample consisted of blood. The receptors come from a woman aged 40-49 years with Graves' ophthalmopathy. CDR3s include the opening cysteine and the closing phenylalanine or tryptophan. The D gene is left open where the match is weak. The size field is filled for only some rows; it gives once, few, many or a size class.

v_call: TRBV12-3/TRBV12-4
d_call: -
clone_size: many
j_call: TRBJ2-7
cdr3_nt: TGTGCCAGCAGTTTAGCGGGGGTCTCCTACGAGCAGTACTTC
cdr3_aa: CASSLAGVSYEQYF

v_call: TRBV7-9
d_call: TRBD1
clone_size: many
j_call: TRBJ1-1
cdr3_nt: TGTGCCAGCAGCTACCGGGACAGGGGACTGAACACTGAAGCTTTCTTT
cdr3_aa: CASSYRDRGLNTEAFF

v_call: TRBV12-3/TRBV12-4
d_call: TRBD1
clone_size: once
j_call: TRBJ1-2
cdr3_nt: TGTGCCAGCAATTCCCGGGACAGGATCGATGGCTACACCTTC
cdr3_aa: CASNSRDRIDGYTF

v_call: TRBV6-1
d_call: -
clone_size: few
j_call: TRBJ1-5
cdr3_nt: TGTGCCAGCAGCGAACAGGGATGGGGCCAGCCCCAGCATTTT
cdr3_aa: CASSEQGWGQPQHF

v_call: TRBV24-1
d_call: -
clone_size: many
j_call: TRBJ1-1
cdr3_nt: TGTGCCACCAGTGACCCCGGGACCACTGAAGCTTTCTTT
cdr3_aa: CATSDPGTTEAFF

v_call: TRBV12-3/TRBV12-4
d_call: -
clone_size: many
j_call: TRBJ1-5
cdr3_nt: TGTGCCAGCAGTTTAACGGATAGCAATCAGCCCCAGCATTTT
cdr3_aa: CASSLTDSNQPQHF

v_call: TRBV12-3/TRBV12-4
d_call: -
clone_size: many
j_call: TRBJ2-7
cdr3_nt: TGTGCCAGCAGTTTACCCGGCAGGGGAAGGTACGAGCAGTACTTC
cdr3_aa: CASSLPGRGRYEQYF

v_call: TRBV6-5
d_call: TRBD1
clone_size: many
j_call: TRBJ2-2
cdr3_nt: TGTGCCATCGGGACAGGGGGCTACACCGGGGAGCTGTTTTTT
cdr3_aa: CAIGTGGYTGELFF

v_call: TRBV5-1
d_call: -
clone_size: many
j_call: TRBJ1-1
cdr3_nt: TGCGCCAGCAGCAGATTCGCCCCTGGGGGGACTGAAGCTTTCTTT
cdr3_aa: CASSRFAPGGTEAFF

v_call: TRBV4-3
d_call: -
clone_size: many
j_call: TRBJ1-5
cdr3_nt: TGCGCCAGCAGCCAGGGGACCACCACTCAGCCCCAGCATTTT
cdr3_aa: CASSQGTTTQPQHF

v_call: TRBV5-1
d_call: -
clone_size: many
j_call: TRBJ2-7
cdr3_nt: TGCGCCAGCAGCGAAACGGCAGGGGGGGGTTACGAGCAGTACTTC
cdr3_aa: CASSETAGGGYEQYF

v_call: TRBV28
d_call: -
clone_size: many
j_call: TRBJ1-5
cdr3_nt: TGTGCCATCCAGGGGTTCAATCAGCCCCAGCATTTT
cdr3_aa: CAIQGFNQPQHF

v_call: TRBV15
d_call: -
clone_size: -
j_call: TRBJ1-3
cdr3_nt: TGTGCCACCAGCAACGGTCCAAGCTCTGGAAACACCATATATTTT
cdr3_aa: CATSNGPSSGNTIYF

v_call: TRBV11-2
d_call: TRBD1
clone_size: many
j_call: TRBJ2-7
cdr3_nt: TGTGCCAGCAGCTCCTACCGGGACAGGGTCGTCGAGCAGTACTTC
cdr3_aa: CASSSYRDRVVEQYF

v_call: TRBV5-6
d_call: -
clone_size: -
j_call: TRBJ2-1
cdr3_nt: TGTGCCAGCAGCCCTAAAGGGGGGCAAGACAATGAGCAGTTCTTC
cdr3_aa: CASSPKGGQDNEQFF

v_call: TRBV2
d_call: -
clone_size: many
j_call: TRBJ1-5
cdr3_nt: TGTGCCAGCAGCCAGGACGGTTTTAGCAATCAGCCCCAGCATTTT
cdr3_aa: CASSQDGFSNQPQHF

v_call: TRBV12-3/TRBV12-4
d_call: TRBD2
clone_size: -
j_call: TRBJ2-5
cdr3_nt: TGTGCCAGCAGCATGGGGGGGGGTGGTGGAGAGACGCAGTACTTC
cdr3_aa: CASSMGGGGGETQYF

v_call: TRBV4-1
d_call: -
clone_size: many
j_call: TRBJ2-2
cdr3_nt: TGCGCCAGCAGCCAAGGACACGGGAACACCGGGGAGCTGTTTTTT
cdr3_aa: CASSQGHGNTGELFF

v_call: TRBV4-3
d_call: TRBD2
clone_size: few
j_call: TRBJ2-5
cdr3_nt: TGCGCCAGCAGCCAAATCCGGGGGGTAGGAGAGACCCAGTACTTC
cdr3_aa: CASSQIRGVGETQYF

v_call: TRBV6-5
d_call: -
clone_size: many
j_call: TRBJ1-1
cdr3_nt: TGTGCCAGCAGTTTGCGAGGAGCGAACACTGAAGCTTTCTTT
cdr3_aa: CASSLRGANTEAFF

v_call: TRBV3-1
d_call: -
clone_size: many
j_call: TRBJ2-6
cdr3_nt: TGTGCCAGCACACCGGGACAAACCACTGGGGCCAACGTCCTGACTTTC
cdr3_aa: CASTPGQTTGANVLTF

v_call: TRBV6-2/TRBV6-3
d_call: -
clone_size: many
j_call: TRBJ2-7
cdr3_nt: TGTGCCAGCAGTTTGGGGCGCGGGCAGTACTTC
cdr3_aa: CASSLGRGQYF

v_call: TRBV6-5
d_call: TRBD2
clone_size: many
j_call: TRBJ2-7
cdr3_nt: TGTGCCAGCAGAGCCGGGACTAGCGCCACCTACGAGCAGTACTTC
cdr3_aa: CASRAGTSATYEQYF